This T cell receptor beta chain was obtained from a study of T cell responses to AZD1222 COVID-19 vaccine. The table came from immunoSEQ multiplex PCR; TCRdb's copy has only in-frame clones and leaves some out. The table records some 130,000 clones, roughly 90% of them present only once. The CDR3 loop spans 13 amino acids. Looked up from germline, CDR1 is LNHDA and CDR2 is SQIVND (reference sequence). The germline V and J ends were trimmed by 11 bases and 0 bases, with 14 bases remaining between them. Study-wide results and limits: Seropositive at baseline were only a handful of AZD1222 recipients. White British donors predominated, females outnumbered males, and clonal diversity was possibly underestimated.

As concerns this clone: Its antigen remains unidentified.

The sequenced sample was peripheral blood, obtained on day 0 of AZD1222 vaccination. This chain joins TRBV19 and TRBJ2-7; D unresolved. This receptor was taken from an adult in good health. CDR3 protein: CASGRRSSYEQYF. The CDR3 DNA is TGTGCCTCAGGTCGCCGGAGCTCCTACGAGCAGTACTTC. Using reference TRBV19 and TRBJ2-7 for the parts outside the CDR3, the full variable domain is DGGITQSPKYLFRKEGQNVTLSCEQNLNHDAMYWYRQDPGQGLRLIYYSQIVNDFQKGDIAEGYSVSREKKESFPLTVTSAQKNPTAFYLCASGRRSSYEQYFGPGTRLTVT.